Given below is one TCR beta chain in context. Assay: immunoSEQ multiplex PCR; the TCRdb copy retains only in-frame clones and omits some. This sample has 550,000 to 600,000 clones, with roughly 98% found just once. The data stem from a study of shared clonotypes between healthy human individuals. Terminally differentiated effector memory CD45RA+ cells were left out of the naive CD8 fraction, which was CD45RO-negative and positively selected for CCR7. The V gene's germline CDR1 is MGHRA and CDR2 YSYEKL. V shed 0 bases and J shed 3 bases, with 15 bases lying between them. This CDR3 has 16 amino acids. This chain links TRBV4-1 with TRBJ2-7, with D tentatively TRBD2 (5 bases). The TCR originated in a man between 25 and 39 years old in good health. Material for sequencing was naive CD8+ T cells sorted from blood. CDR3 nucleotide sequence: TGCGCCAGCAGCCAAGATTTGGAAGAGCGGAGCTACGAGCAGTACTTC. This gives the protein CASSQDLEERSYEQYF.